This T cell receptor (beta chain) emerged from a study of prognosis after radiotherapy for stage I lung cancer (dated by TCRdb to the early 2020s). Some background on the complete study: Between early 2018 and early 2019, nineteen patients with stage I NSCLC were enrolled in Nanjing, China. Patients with newly diagnosed primary stage I lung tumors numbered over 13, with a few others having oligometastatic NSCLC after surgical resection of the primary tumor. For each of the 20 or so patients, one blood sample was taken before SBRT and one after, so the study sequenced about 38 samples in total. Concurrent therapy was not administered to any patient alongside SBRT. Four of the 19 patients developed distant metastases after SBRT, at a median of around seven months; the other 15 showed no significant progression. This study profiled peripheral blood TCR beta repertoires from stage I NSCLC patients before and after stereotactic body radiotherapy and linked the repertoires to distant failure. Using image-guided IMRT or VMAT, SBRT was delivered in 3 to 5 fractions at a biologically effective dose of at least 100 Gy. On tumor histology, roughly 11 patients had adenocarcinoma and six or seven had squamous cell carcinoma. The cohort comprised over ten men and 6 women with a median age of roughly 69 years, ranging from roughly 53 to 84 years. All patients were considered medically inoperable, owing to comorbidities in around eleven and refusal of surgery in seven or eight. The research as a whole found: None of the reported P values were adjusted for multiple comparisons. Differences in TRBV and TRBJ usage frequencies by metastasis status were reportedly observed in two V genes at baseline and in nine V and two J genes after SBRT. Tumor specificity of expanded TCR clones was not determined. Post-SBRT Shannon entropy and its change from baseline were lower in patients who developed distant metastases; baseline Shannon entropy was not associated with metastases. The study was limited by its small cohort and short follow-up, and the findings require independent validation. After SBRT, the count of unique TCR clones dropped from a median of about 10,000 beforehand to approximately 7,100 afterward (Wilcoxon paired P=0.011).

Worth noting for this clonotype: It lacks a known antigen. Base qualities are missing; no much larger clone stands one base away.

All patients had node-negative disease on CT and PET/CT, and none had a history of other malignancies or prior chemotherapy or radiotherapy. Roughly 6.5 milliliters of peripheral venous blood were drawn into EDTA tubes at each of two time points. Ficoll-Paque Plus density-gradient centrifugation was used to isolate PBMCs. Right after collection, samples were placed at -80 degrees C and kept there until analysis. Two rounds of multiplex PCR on genomic DNA were used to amplify the TCR beta CDR3 region. In the first round of PCR, primers specific to each TRBV and TRBJ gene were used, and the primer sequences are filed in Chinese patent CN105087789A. Universal primers were used in the second PCR round. The Roche High Pure PCR Template Preparation Kit was used to extract genomic DNA from frozen PBMCs. Libraries were sequenced paired-end with 151 bp reads on an Illumina HiSeq 3000. In the source study's methods: CutAdapt was used to discard raw reads that did not contain the multiplex PCR primer sequences. High-quality paired reads were merged into contigs with PEAR. By alignment to reference sequences, MiXCR assigned TRB V, D and J gene segments to each contig. To remove sequencing errors, CDR3 sequences were clustered according to base quality and sequence similarity. Shannon entropy, normalized by the natural log of the productive TCR sequence number, served as the measure of diversity. To get clonality, Shannon entropy was divided by the natural log of the number of unique clonotypes, and that result was subtracted from one. The Youden index of ROC curves was used to select progression-free survival cut-offs for repertoire metrics, and analyses were performed in R 3.5.3. Starting from the raw public reads, TCRdb applied fastp trimming at Q25, assembled clones with MiXCR and retained in-frame beta chains. When rows share a CDR3 protein, they turn into one entry using the most common DNA and genes. These V and J calls rely on TCRdb rather than the paper's analysis. The sample yields around 12,000 distinct CDR3 sequences; less than 65% were counted once. The top ten clones comprise around 6.5% of the sample.

Via the germline V gene, CDR1 is SNHLY and CDR2 FYNNEI. V is clipped by 8 bases and J by 5 bases, and the sequence between their germline boundaries is 18 bases long. Spanning cysteine to phenylalanine, the CDR3 consists of 14 amino acids. The DNA shown is the 42-base CDR3, in frame from base 1. The source is a donor over 45 with non-small cell lung cancer. The sequence is built from TRBV2 and TRBJ1-1; possibly the D gene is TRBD1, per 6 matching bases. This sample comprised PBMCs, obtained before or after stereotactic body radiation therapy (not recorded which). CDR3 region: CASRRGGIGTEAFF. The nucleotides are TGTGCCAGCCGAAGGGGGGGGATAGGGACTGAAGCTTTCTTT. This CDR3, with the reference TRBV2 and TRBJ1-1 proteins standing in past its ends, gives the full variable domain EPEVTQTPSHQVTQMGQEVILRCVPISNHLYFYWYRQILGQKVEFLVSFYNNEISEKSEIFDDQFSVERPDGSNFTLKIRSTKLEDSAMYFCASRRGGIGTEAFFGQGTRLTVV.